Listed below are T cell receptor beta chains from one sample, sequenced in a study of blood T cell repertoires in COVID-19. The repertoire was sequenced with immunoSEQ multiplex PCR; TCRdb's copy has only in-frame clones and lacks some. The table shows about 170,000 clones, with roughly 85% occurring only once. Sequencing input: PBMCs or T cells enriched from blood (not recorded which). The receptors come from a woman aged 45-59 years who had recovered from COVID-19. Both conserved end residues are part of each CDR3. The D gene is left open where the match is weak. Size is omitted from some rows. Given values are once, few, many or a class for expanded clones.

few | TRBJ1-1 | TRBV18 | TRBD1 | TGTGCCAGCTCACCGACAGGGGGCTTGATTGGCACTGAAGCTTTCTTT | CASSPTGGLIGTEAFF
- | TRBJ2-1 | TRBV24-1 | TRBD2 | TGTGCCACCAGTGATCTAGGGCTAGCGGGGACCAATGAGCAGTTCTTC | CATSDLGLAGTNEQFF
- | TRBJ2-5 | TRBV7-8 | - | TGTGCCAGCAGCTTAAGCAGGGGGCGGGAGAAAGAGACCCAGTACTTC | CASSLSRGREKETQYF
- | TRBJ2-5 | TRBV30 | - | TGTGCCTGGAGTGTACCGGGTCTAGTGACGGAGACCCAGTACTTC | CAWSVPGLVTETQYF
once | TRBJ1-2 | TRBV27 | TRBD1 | TGTGCCAGCAGTTTATCCTCACAGGGGGCGCGGGGCTATGGCTACACCTTC | CASSLSSQGARGYGYTF
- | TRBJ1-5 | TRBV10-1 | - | TGCGCCAGCAGTGAGCCCTGGAGTGTGACGGGGGAAAGAGGCAATCAGCCCCAGCATTTT | CASSEPWSVTGERGNQPQHF
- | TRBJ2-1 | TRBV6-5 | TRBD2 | TGTGCCAGCACTTGGACTAGCGGGGGGCAACAGTTCTTC | CASTWTSGGQQFF
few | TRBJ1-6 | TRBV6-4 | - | TGTGCCAGCAGTGACCAAGAGAATTCACCCCTCCACTTT | CASSDQENSPLHF
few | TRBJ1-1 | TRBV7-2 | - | TGTGCCAGCAGCTCACAGAAGAACACTGAAGCTTTCTTT | CASSSQKNTEAFF
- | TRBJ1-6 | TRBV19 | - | TGTGCCAGTAGCTGGGCACAATCACCCCTCCACTTT | CASSWAQSPLHF
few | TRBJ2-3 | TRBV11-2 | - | TGTGCCAGCAGCCTCAACCTAGGGGGCACAGATACGCAGTATTTT | CASSLNLGGTDTQYF
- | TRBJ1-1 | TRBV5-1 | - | TGCGCCAGCAGCTCCGGGGGTTTCATGAACACTGAAGCTTTCTTT | CASSSGGFMNTEAFF
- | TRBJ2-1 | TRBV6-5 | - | TGTGCCAGCAGTTTATACGGCGGCTACAATGAGCAGTTCTTC | CASSLYGGYNEQFF
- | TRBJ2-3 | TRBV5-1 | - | TGCGCCAGCAGTCGGGAGAAGTTGGCAGATACGCAGTATTTT | CASSREKLADTQYF
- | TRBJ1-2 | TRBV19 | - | TGCCTATCAAAGGAGTCAGCAGCTAACTATGGCTACACCTTC | CLSKESAANYGYTF
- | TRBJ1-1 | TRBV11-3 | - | TGTGCCAGCAGCCGTTACAGGATCGGCACTGAAGCTTTCTTT | CASSRYRIGTEAFF
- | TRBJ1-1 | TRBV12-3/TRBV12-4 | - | TGTGCCAGCAGCCCAATCCTGAACACTGAAGCTTTCTTT | CASSPILNTEAFF
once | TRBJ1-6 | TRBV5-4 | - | TGTGCCAGCAGCTTTGGCAGGGGTTACGATGGGTCACCCCTCCACTTT | CASSFGRGYDGSPLHF
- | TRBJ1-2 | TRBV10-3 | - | TGTGCCATCAGTGACCCTTCGGAGGGTCACTATGGCTACACCTTC | CAISDPSEGHYGYTF
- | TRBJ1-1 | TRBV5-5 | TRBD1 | TGTGCCAGCAGGCCCGGGACAGGGATCCCTGAAGCTTTCTTT | CASRPGTGIPEAFF
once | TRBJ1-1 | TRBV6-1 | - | TGTGCCAGCAGTTCGGATGGGCAAATGGAAGCTTTCTTT | CASSSDGQMEAFF
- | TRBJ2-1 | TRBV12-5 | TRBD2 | TGTGCTAGTGGCACCCGAGCGGGGCCCCTCTCCTACAATGAGCAGTTCTTC | CASGTRAGPLSYNEQFF
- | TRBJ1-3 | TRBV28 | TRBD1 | TGTGCCAGCAGTCCCCGGGACAGGGAGTCGGGCACCATATATTTT | CASSPRDRESGTIYF
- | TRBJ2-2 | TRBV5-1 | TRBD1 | TGCGCCAGCAGCCCCCGGACAGGGACGAACACCGGGGAGCTGTTTTTT | CASSPRTGTNTGELFF
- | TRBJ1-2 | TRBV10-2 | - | TGCGCCACCCTCGTGGCAGGGAACTATGGCTACACCTTC | CATLVAGNYGYTF
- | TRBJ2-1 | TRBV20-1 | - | TGCAGTGCTAGAGATCTAAACGAGCAGTTCTTC | CSARDLNEQFF
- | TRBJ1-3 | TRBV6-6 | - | TGTGCCAGCAAACCCCGGGACTCTGGAAACACCATATATTTT | CASKPRDSGNTIYF
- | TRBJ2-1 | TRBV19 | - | TGTGCCAGTAGTGTAGACAAATACAATGAGCAGTTCTTC | CASSVDKYNEQFF